This TCR beta chain was recorded in a study of shared clonotypes between healthy human individuals (dated by TCRdb to 2018 to 2020). Looking at the study overall: Three men and a couple of women, aged 18 to 49 years, made up the cohort. Blood TCR repertoires of about five healthy adults were deeply sequenced to estimate repertoire size and the extent of clonotype sharing between individuals. Different laboratories and diverse techniques were used to prepare libraries and sequence TCR repertoires, to increase sequencing depth and limit assay-specific biases. For each donor, three plates each were used for CD4 naive and CD4 memory, two plates were used for CD8 naive, and one plate was used for CD8 memory. Each donor's leukapheresis produced roughly between about 0.9 and 9.5 billion PBMCs. Study-level results and caveats: Naive subsets generally had larger estimated clonotype richness than memory subsets did. Because the study included a small number of donors, the genetic and exposure-history diversity represented was limited. Based on pairwise subsampling, the degree of clonotype sharing among donors was expected to be affected by sequencing depth. Clonotypes shared by all four sorted-subset donors showed higher generation probabilities than non-shared clonotypes. Sharing across a handful of donors was observed for about 4.8% of naive CD4, over 3% of naive CD8, 2% to 2.5% of memory CD4, and about 0.4% of memory CD8 clonotypes. Incomplete sequencing was indicated by rarefaction of sorted-subset datasets, despite the large sequencing depth. Sampling was limited to blood, and TCR repertoires in tissue likely differ from TCR repertoires in blood.

The donors were healthy, HIV-negative adults with no recently reported acute infections or vaccinations. All donors were Caucasian adults living in Nashville, Tennessee, USA. CD4+ T cells were enriched by magnetic negative selection, after which naive cells were positively selected on CD45RA and the negative fraction was taken as the memory subset. After blood collection by leukapheresis, PBMCs were isolated using Ficoll-Histopaque density gradient centrifugation and then cryopreserved in the vapor phase of liquid nitrogen. Analytical flow cytometry was used to check the purity and quantity of each magnetically sorted T cell population. Genomic DNA was isolated from every sorted fraction and measured by UV absorbance on a Nanodrop 2000c. Notes on this clone: Its recognized antigen is unknown. Base qualities were left out, and no much larger clone turns up one base away.

Using the deep immunoSEQ assay, TCR CDR3 regions were amplified from genomic DNA by multiplex PCR. Extracted genomic DNA from each cell subset was distributed evenly across all wells of several immunoSEQ 96-well plates, and each plate was treated as a replicate. For sorted subsets, 150 to 250 ng of genomic DNA, equivalent to around 29,000 T cell genomes, went into each replicate PCR. The purified libraries were quantified using a Qubit 3.0 fluorometer, sized with a Bioanalyzer 2100, and then quantified again using the KAPA Library Quantification kit. Every immunoSEQ 96-well plate was sequenced on a separate single-read 150-cycle Illumina NextSeq 550 flow cell. The paper's processing steps were these. Because the immunoSEQ output held only junctional sequences and lacked quality scores, the filtering could not match the filtering applied to full-length reads. To assign V/J genes and CDR3, sequences were annotated against IMGT germline references using PyIR, a Python wrapper for IgBLAST v1.9. Any read was removed if the V/J assignment was weak (E-value above 1e-6), the CDR3 was missing, or the read contained stop codons, out-of-frame junctions, or ambiguous translated residues. V3J clonotypes were defined as sequences sharing the same inferred V gene, J gene, and CDR3 amino acid sequence. The percentage overlap between two repertoires was calculated by dividing the number of shared unique clonotypes by the size of the smaller repertoire. Repertoire richness was assessed with RTK rarefaction, the Chao1 estimator, and Recon v2.1 estimates of unobserved clonotypes. For all TCRbeta clonotypes obtained by the gDNA method from a few donors, generation probabilities were computed with OLGA. TCRdb provides this immuneACCESS table in a form limited to in-frame rearrangements. Some clones are lacking; in checked studies, under half of them reflect an unresolved V gene, and why the rest are absent is not known. That table furnishes V, J and clone size, whereas the DNA furnished D and trimming. For this sample there are about 1.5 million clones; roughly 98% appear just once. Roughly 0.4% of the sample is taken by the ten largest.

Sequencing was carried out using naive CD4+ T cells sorted from blood. Explained via the paper, the cell subset or site label denotes: CD45RA+ positively selected. This sequence was found in a young man in good health.

The CDR3 loop reads CASSSILAGGSYNEQFF. The DNA reads as follows: TGTGCCAGCAGCTCTATACTAGCGGGGGGCTCCTACAATGAGCAGTTCTTC. The chain uses TRBV7-9 and TRBJ2-1; TRBD2 agrees with 12 junctional bases. The germline V gene (reference sequence) sets CDR1 to SEHNR and CDR2 to FQNEAQ. For this chain, trimming is 4 bases at the V end and 0 bases at the J end, and the number of junction bases without a gene match is 4. Reading from cysteine to phenylalanine, the CDR3 counts 17 amino acids. Only CDR3 DNA is held: 51 bases, read in frame from base 1.